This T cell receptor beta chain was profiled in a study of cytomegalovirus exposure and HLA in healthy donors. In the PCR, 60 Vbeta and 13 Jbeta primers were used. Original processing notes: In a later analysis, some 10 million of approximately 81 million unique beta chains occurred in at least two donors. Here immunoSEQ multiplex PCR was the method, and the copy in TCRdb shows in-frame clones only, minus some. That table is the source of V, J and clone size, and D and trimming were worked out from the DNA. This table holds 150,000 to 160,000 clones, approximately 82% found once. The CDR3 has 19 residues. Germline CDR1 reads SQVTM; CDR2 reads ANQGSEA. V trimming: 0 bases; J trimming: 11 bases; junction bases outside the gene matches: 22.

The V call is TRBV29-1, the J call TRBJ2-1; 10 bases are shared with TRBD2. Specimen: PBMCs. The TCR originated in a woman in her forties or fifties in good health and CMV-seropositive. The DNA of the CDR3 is TGCAGCGTTGAAGATGCCGGACTAGCGGAGGCACCCCTCGTTAATCAGCAGTTCTTC. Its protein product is CSVEDAGLAEAPLVNQQFF.